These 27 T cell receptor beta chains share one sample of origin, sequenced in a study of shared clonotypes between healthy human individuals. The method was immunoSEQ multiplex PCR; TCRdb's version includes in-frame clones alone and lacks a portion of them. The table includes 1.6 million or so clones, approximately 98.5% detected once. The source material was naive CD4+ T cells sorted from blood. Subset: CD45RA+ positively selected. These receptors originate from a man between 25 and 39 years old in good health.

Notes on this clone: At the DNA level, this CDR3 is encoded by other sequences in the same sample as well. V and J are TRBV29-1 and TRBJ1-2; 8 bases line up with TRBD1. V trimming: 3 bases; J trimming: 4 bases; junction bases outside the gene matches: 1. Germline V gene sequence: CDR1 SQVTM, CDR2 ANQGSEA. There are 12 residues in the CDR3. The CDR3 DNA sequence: TGCAGCGTTGACAGGGGGCTCTATGGCTACACCTTC. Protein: CSVDRGLYGYTF.

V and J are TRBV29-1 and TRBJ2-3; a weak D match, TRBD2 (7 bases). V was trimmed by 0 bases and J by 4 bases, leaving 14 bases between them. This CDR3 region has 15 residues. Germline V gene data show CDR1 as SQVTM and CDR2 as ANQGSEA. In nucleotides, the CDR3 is TGCAGCGTTGAAGATACGGGGGGCGCCGCAGATACGCAGTATTTT. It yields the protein CSVEDTGGAADTQYF.

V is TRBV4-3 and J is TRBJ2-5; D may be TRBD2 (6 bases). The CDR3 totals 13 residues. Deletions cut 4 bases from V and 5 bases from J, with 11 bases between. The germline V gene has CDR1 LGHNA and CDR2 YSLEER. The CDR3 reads CASSLNAGETQYF. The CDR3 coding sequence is TGCGCCAGCAGCCTGAACGCGGGGGAGACCCAGTACTTC.

CDR3 sequence (DNA): TGTGCCAGCAGCAGACCACAGGGTTACGCCTACGAGCAGTACTTC. Translating gives CASSRPQGYAYEQYF. The genes are TRBV7-6 and TRBJ2-7, with D tentatively TRBD1 (6 bases). The CDR3 has 15 amino acids. CDR1 SGHVS and CDR2 FNYEAQ come from the germline V gene. Trimming took 5 bases from V and 2 from J, leaving 16 bases between them.

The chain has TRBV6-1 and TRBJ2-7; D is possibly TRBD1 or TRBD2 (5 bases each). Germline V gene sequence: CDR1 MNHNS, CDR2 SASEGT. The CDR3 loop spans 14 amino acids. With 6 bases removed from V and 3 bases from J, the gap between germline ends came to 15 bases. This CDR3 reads CASRSPGRSYEQYF. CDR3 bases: TGTGCCAGCAGATCTCCGGGACGGAGCTACGAGCAGTACTTC.

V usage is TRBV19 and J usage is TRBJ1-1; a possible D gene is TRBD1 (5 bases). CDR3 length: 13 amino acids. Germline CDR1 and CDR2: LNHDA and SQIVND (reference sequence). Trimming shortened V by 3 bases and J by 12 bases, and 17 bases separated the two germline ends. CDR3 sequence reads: CASSMGPGLLSFF. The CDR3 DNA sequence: TGTGCCAGTAGTATGGGGCCAGGGTTGTTGTCTTTCTTT.

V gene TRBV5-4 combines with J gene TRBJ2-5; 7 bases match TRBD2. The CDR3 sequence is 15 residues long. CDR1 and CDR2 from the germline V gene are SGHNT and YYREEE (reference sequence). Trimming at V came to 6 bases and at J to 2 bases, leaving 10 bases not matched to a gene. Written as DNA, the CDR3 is TGTGCCAGCAAACTGGGGCTAGCGGAACAAGAGACCCAGTACTTC. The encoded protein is CASKLGLAEQETQYF.

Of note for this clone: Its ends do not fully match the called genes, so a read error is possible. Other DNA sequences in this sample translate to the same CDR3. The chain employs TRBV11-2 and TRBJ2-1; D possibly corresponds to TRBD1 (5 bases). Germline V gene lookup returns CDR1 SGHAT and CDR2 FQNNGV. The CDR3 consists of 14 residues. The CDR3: CASSLDRANNEQFF. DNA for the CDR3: TGTGCCAGCAGTTTAGACAGAGCCAACAATGAGCAGTTCTTC.

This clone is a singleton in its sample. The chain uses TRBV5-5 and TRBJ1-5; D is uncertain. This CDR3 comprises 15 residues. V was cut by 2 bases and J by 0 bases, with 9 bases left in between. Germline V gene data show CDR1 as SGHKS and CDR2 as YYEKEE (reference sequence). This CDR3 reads CASSLAGTSNQPQHF. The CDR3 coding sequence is TGTGCCAGCAGCTTAGCCGGCACTAGCAATCAGCCCCAGCATTTT.

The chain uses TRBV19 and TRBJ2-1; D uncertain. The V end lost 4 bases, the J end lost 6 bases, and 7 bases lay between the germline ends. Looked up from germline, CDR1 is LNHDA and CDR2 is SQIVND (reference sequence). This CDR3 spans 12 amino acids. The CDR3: CASSSPLNEQFF. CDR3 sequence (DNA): TGTGCCAGTAGTAGCCCCCTCAATGAGCAGTTCTTC.

CDR3: CASSSSSGTSTGELFF. The DNA of the CDR3 is TGTGCCAGCAGCTCAAGCTCCGGGACTAGCACCGGGGAGCTGTTTTTT. The chain uses TRBV7-9 and TRBJ2-2, with TRBD2 identical over 8 bases. V shed 4 bases, J shed 4 bases, and the junction held 8 bases outside the gene matches. The V gene's germline CDR1 is SEHNR and CDR2 FQNEAQ (reference sequence). This CDR3 contains 16 residues.

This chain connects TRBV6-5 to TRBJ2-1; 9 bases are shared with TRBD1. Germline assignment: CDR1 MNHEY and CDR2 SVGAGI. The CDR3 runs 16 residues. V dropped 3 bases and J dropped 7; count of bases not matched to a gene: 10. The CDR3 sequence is CASSYPGTGSANEQFF. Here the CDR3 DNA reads TGTGCCAGCAGTTATCCCGGGACAGGGTCCGCGAATGAGCAGTTCTTC.

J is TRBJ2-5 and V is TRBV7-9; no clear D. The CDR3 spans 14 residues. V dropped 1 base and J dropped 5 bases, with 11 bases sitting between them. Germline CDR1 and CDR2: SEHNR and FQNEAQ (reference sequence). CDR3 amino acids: CASSLDWVSETQYF. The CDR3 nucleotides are TGTGCCAGCAGCTTAGACTGGGTTTCGGAGACCCAGTACTTC. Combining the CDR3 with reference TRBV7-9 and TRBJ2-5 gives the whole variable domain DTGVSQNPRHKITKRGQNVTFRCDPISEHNRLYWYRQTLGQGPEFLTYFQNEAQLEKSRLLSDRFSAERPKGSFSTLEIQRTEQGDSAMYLCASSLDWVSETQYFGPGTRLLVL.

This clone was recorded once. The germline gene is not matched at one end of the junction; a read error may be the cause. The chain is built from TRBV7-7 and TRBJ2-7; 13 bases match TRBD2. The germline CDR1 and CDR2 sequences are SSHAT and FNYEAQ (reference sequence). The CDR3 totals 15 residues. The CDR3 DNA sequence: TGTGCTAGCAGCTCCGGACTAGCGGGAGTGGGGGAGCAGTACTTC. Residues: CASSSGLAGVGEQYF.

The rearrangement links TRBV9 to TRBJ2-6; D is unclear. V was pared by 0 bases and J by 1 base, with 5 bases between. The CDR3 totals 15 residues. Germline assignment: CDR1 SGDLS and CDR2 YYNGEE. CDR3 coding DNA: TGTGCCAGCAGCGTAGCGGCGTCTGGGGCCAACGTCCTGACTTTC. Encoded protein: CASSVAASGANVLTF. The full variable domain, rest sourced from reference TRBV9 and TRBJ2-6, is DSGVTQTPKHLITATGQRVTLRCSPRSGDLSVYWYQQSLDQGLQFLIQYYNGEERAKGNILERFSAQQFPDLHSELNLSSLELGDSALYFCASSVAASGANVLTFGAGSRLTVL.

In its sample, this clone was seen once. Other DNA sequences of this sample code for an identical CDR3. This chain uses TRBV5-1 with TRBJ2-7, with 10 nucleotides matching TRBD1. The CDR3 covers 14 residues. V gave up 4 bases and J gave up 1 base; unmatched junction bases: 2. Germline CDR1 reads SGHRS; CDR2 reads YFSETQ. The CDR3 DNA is TGCGCCAGCAGCCGGGGACAGGGGTCCTACGAGCAGTACTTC. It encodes CASSRGQGSYEQYF.

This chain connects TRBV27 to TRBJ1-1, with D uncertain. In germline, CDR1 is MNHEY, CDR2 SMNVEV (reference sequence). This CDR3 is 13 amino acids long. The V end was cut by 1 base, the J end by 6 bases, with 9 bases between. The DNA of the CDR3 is TGTGCCAGCAGTTTATTCCCGGCCCCTGAAGCTTTCTTT. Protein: CASSLFPAPEAFF.

CDR3 coding DNA: TGTGCCAGCGGGGGAGGAACCTACAATGAGCAGTTCTTC. It specifies CASGGGTYNEQFF. The gene calls are TRBV9 and TRBJ2-1, with a possible D match to TRBD2 (6 bases). Germline values: CDR1 SGDLS, CDR2 YYNGEE. V was shortened by 7 bases and J by 2 bases, with 10 bases between the two germline ends. The CDR3 runs to 13 residues.

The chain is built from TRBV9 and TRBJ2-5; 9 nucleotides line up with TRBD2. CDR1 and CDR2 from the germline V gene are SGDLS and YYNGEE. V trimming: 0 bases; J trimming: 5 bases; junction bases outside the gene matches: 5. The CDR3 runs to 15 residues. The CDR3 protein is CASSVGASGIETQYF. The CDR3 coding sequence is TGTGCCAGCAGCGTAGGGGCTAGCGGGATTGAGACCCAGTACTTC.

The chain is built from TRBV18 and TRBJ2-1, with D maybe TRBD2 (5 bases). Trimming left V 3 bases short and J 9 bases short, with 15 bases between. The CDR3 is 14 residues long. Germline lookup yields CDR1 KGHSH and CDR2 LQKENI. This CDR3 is CASSPTQARGEQFF. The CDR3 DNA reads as TGTGCCAGCTCACCCACCCAGGCCCGGGGTGAGCAGTTCTTC. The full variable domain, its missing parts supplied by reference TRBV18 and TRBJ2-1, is NAGVMQNPRHLVRRRGQEARLRCSPMKGHSHVYWYRQLPEEGLKFMVYLQKENIIDESGMPKERFSAEFPKEGPSILRIQQVVRGDSAAYFCASSPTQARGEQFFGPGTRLTVL.

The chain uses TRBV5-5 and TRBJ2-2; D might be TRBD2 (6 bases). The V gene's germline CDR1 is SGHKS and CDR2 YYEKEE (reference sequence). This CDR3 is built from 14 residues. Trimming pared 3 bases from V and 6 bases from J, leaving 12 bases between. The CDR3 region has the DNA TGTGCCAGCAGCTCAACGGGAGTAGCCGGGGAGCTGTTTTTT. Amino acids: CASSSTGVAGELFF.

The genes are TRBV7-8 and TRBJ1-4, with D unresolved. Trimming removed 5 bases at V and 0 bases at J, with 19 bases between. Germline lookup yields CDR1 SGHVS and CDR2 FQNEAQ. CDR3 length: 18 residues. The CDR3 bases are TGTGCCAGCAGCCCTACCCGGGTACGGATTACAACTAATGAAAAACTGTTTTTT. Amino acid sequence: CASSPTRVRITTNEKLFF.

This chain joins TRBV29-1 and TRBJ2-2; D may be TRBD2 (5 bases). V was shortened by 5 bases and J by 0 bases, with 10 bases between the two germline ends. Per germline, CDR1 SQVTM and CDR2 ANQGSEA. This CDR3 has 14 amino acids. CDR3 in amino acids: CSVTGITNTGELFF. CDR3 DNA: TGCAGCGTTACCGGGATAACGAACACCGGGGAGCTGTTTTTT.

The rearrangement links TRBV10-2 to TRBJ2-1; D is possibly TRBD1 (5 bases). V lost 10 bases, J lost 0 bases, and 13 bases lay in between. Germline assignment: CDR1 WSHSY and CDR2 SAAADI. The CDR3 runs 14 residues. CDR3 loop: CATRTGSSYNEQFF. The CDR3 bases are TGCGCCACACGAACAGGTAGCTCCTACAATGAGCAGTTCTTC.

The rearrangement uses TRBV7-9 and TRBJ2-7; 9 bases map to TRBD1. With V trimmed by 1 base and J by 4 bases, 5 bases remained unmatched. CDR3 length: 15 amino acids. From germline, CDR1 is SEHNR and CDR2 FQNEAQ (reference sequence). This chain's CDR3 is CASSLGPGQGYEQYF. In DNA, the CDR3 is TGTGCCAGCAGCTTAGGCCCAGGACAGGGGTACGAGCAGTACTTC.

The CDR3 region has the DNA TGCGCCAGCAGCTTTAACGCCTACTACGAGCAGTACTTC. Protein product: CASSFNAYYEQYF. The chain uses TRBV5-1 and TRBJ2-7; the D is unclear. Looked up from germline, CDR1 is SGHRS and CDR2 is YFSETQ. The CDR3 contains 13 residues. V was clipped by 2 bases and J by 3 bases, with 9 bases between them.

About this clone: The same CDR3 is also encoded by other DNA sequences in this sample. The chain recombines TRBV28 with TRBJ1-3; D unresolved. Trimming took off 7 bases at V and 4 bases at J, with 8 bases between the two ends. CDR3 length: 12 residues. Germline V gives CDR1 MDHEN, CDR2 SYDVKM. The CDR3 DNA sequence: TGTGCCAGCACATCGCCAGGAAACACCATATATTTT. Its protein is CASTSPGNTIYF.